The following is a TCR beta chain sequence with its context. As yet, its antigen is unknown. From blood CD8+ and CD4+ T cells, TCR beta sequences were generated. Both CD4+ and CD8+ T cells were negatively isolated, and TEMRA cells underwent FACS enrichment. These data are taken from a study of CD8 T cells in Susac syndrome. Study-wide results and caveats: It was acknowledged in the study that the number of individuals who were included in its TCR sequencing and HLA analysis was relatively small.

Reverse transcription of roughly 0.5 to 1 ug RNA was carried out with random hexamers. Amplification of the TCR beta CDR3 was carried out by immunoSEQ multiplex PCR, which spanned a total of 54 Vbeta and 13 Jbeta segments. TCRdb reprocessed the immunoSEQ multiplex PCR reads via MiXCR and lists one record per CDR3 protein. The sample lists 250,000 to 300,000 distinct CDR3 sequences, approximately 90% seen once, with 0.18% in the top ten. The sequenced sample consisted of CD8+ T cells from PBMCs. This sequence originates from a human donor with multiple sclerosis.

The CDR3 here is CASSFSGDPPQHF. In DNA, the CDR3 is TGTGCCAGCAGTTTTTCAGGCGATCCGCCCCAGCATTTT. V gene TRBV27 combines with J gene TRBJ1-5; D call uncertain. Germline loops: CDR1 MNHEY, CDR2 SMNVEV (reference sequence). Trimming removed 3 bases at V and 9 bases at J, with 12 bases between. The CDR3 has 13 residues.